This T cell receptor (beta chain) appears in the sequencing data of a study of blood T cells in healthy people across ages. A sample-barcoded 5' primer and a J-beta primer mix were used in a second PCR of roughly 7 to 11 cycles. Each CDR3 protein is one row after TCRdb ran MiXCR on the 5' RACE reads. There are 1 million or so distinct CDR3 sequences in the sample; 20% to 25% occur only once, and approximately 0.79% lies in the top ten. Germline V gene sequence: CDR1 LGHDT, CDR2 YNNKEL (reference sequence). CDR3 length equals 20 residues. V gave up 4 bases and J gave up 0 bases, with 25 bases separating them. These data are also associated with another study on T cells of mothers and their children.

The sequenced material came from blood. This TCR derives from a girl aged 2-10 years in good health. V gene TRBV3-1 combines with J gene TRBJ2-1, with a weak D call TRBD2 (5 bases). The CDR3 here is CASSPTKVKSGSSSYNEQFF. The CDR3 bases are TGTGCCAGCAGCCCGACAAAGGTTAAAAGCGGCTCGAGCTCCTACAATGAGCAGTTCTTC.